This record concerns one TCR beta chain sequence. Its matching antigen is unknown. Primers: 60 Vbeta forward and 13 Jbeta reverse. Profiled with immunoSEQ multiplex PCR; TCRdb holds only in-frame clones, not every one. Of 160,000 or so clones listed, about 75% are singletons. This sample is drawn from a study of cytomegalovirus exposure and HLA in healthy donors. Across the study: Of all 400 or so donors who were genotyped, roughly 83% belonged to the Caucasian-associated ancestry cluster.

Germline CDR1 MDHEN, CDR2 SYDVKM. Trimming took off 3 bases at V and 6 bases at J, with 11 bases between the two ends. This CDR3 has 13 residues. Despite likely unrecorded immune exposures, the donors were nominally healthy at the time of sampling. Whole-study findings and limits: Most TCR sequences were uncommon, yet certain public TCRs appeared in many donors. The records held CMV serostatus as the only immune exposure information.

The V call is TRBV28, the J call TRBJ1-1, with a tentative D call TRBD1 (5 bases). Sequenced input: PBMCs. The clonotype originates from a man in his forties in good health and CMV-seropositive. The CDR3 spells CASSLRPGAEAFF. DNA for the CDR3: TGTGCCAGCAGTTTGAGGCCGGGGGCTGAAGCTTTCTTT.